Shown below are 6 T cell receptor beta chains from a single sample sequenced in a study of T-cell memory formation after mild COVID-19 (dated by TCRdb to about 2021). The method was 5' RACE. Sequencing was carried out with an Illumina NovaSeq 6000. The raw public reads went through TCRdb reprocessing: fastp at Q25, MiXCR clone calling, in-frame beta chains kept. Entries are consolidated by CDR3 protein sequence, retaining the most common genes and DNA. This sample holds hundreds of thousands of distinct CDR3 sequences; around 17% were observed only once. The top ten constitute around 12% of the sample. What was sequenced was PBMCs or a T cell subset sorted from them (not recorded which). The source is an adult woman who had mild COVID-19 (a few samples of this study predate the infection). The sample titles of this study are shuffled in the database, so cell type and time point are left out; the donor was told from shared clones.

The chain is built from TRBV4-3 and TRBJ2-7; TRBD2 agrees at 9 bases. V shed 0 bases, J shed 0 bases, and the junction held 3 bases outside the gene matches. The CDR3 spans 16 residues. Germline CDR1 LGHNA, CDR2 YSLEER. The CDR3 DNA sequence: TGCGCCAGCAGCCAAGATCTAGCGGGGAACTCCTACGAGCAGTACTTC. It translates to CASSQDLAGNSYEQYF.

This clonotype was recorded many times. V gene TRBV24-1 combines with J gene TRBJ1-2; D is possibly TRBD1 (5 bases). The CDR3 loop spans 12 amino acids. V was clipped by 2 bases and J by 6 bases, with 6 bases between them. Germline-derived CDR1 and CDR2 are KGHDR and SFDVKD. The CDR3 nucleotides are TGTGCCACCAGTGATTCGGGGCATGGCTACACCTTC. This codes for CATSDSGHGYTF.

The chain links TRBV19 to TRBJ1-1; 7 nucleotides match TRBD1. There are 15 residues in the CDR3. Germline CDR1 and CDR2: LNHDA and SQIVND (reference sequence). Germline trimming cut 1 base from V and 5 bases from J; bases unmatched to any gene: 7. The CDR3 protein is CASSIVSGGSTEAFF. CDR3 nucleotides: TGTGCCAGTAGTATAGTTTCAGGGGGTAGTACTGAAGCTTTCTTT.

The sample holds many counts of this clonotype. V usage is TRBV5-1 and J usage is TRBJ2-1; D is perhaps TRBD2 (6 bases). V lost 4 bases, J lost 0 bases, and 11 bases lay in between. Germline values: CDR1 SGHRS, CDR2 YFSETQ. There are 15 residues in the CDR3. The CDR3 nucleotides are TGCGCCAGCAGCCAGTCTAGCGACTCCTACAATGAGCAGTTCTTC. This sequence encodes CASSQSSDSYNEQFF.

This clonotype was picked up many times. V is TRBV3-1 and J is TRBJ2-7; D may be TRBD1 (5 bases). Germline-derived CDR1 and CDR2 are LGHDT and YNNKEL (reference sequence). The CDR3 runs 13 residues. Trimming pared 4 bases from V and 5 bases from J, leaving 12 bases between. CDR3 sequence reads: CASSRLQVNEQYF. The CDR3 coding sequence is TGTGCCAGCAGCCGCCTACAGGTAAACGAGCAGTACTTC.

This clonotype was detected only a few times. The V gene is TRBV12-3 or TRBV12-4, the J gene TRBJ2-3; 9 bases map to TRBD2. The V segment lost 2 bases and the J segment 5 bases; nucleotides outside the gene matches: 8. The CDR3 sequence is 16 residues long. CDR3 coding DNA: TGTGCCAGCAGTTTAAGGGTAGCGGGAGCGAAAGATACGCAGTATTTT. Translated: CASSLRVAGAKDTQYF.